The 25 T cell receptor beta chains reported below all come from one sample, sequenced in a study of T cells in Graves' hyperthyroidism and ophthalmopathy. Amplification targeted TCR beta CDR3 regions from RNA transcripts. Initially, a first-round RT-PCR of the TCR CDR3 employed the HTBI primer set. TCRdb ran MiXCR on the multiplex PCR reads and lists one entry per CDR3 protein. The data show a few hundred thousand distinct CDR3 sequences, around 15% seen once. The sample was blood. The receptor set was obtained from a woman between 40 and 55 years old with Graves' hyperthyroidism.

This rearrangement joins TRBV11-2 to TRBJ2-7; possibly TRBD2 for D (5 bases). Trimming took 5 bases from V and 2 from J, leaving 13 bases between them. The CDR3 is 14 amino acids. Germline loops: CDR1 SGHAT, CDR2 FQNNGV. CDR3 residues: CASSESGPAYEQYF. Here the CDR3 DNA reads TGTGCCAGCAGCGAGAGCGGTCCTGCCTACGAGCAGTACTTC.

This clonotype was recorded at least ten times. The chain carries TRBV18 and TRBJ2-1; D remains ambiguous. V was cut by 3 bases and J by 6 bases, with 9 bases left in between. CDR3 size: 13 residues. CDR1 and CDR2 (germline): KGHSH, LQKENI. The CDR3 protein is CASSPIGGNEQFF. The CDR3 DNA reads as TGTGCCAGCTCACCGATAGGCGGCAATGAGCAGTTCTTC.

The chain is built from TRBV5-1 and TRBJ1-4; D gene unclear. CDR3 length: 15 amino acids. Trimming shortened V by 4 bases and J by 4 bases, and 14 bases separated the two germline ends. Germline CDR1 reads SGHRS; CDR2 reads YFSETQ. This CDR3 is CASSPLGTFNEKLFF. The CDR3 nucleotides are TGCGCCAGCAGCCCCCTCGGAACCTTTAATGAAAAACTGTTTTTT.

The chain recombines TRBV12-3 or TRBV12-4 with TRBJ2-5; the match to TRBD1 covers 7 bases. V gave up 6 bases and J gave up 5 bases; unmatched junction bases: 9. This CDR3 contains 14 residues. Here the CDR3 reads CASRKQGTWETQYF. As DNA, the CDR3 is TGTGCCAGCAGGAAACAGGGGACCTGGGAGACCCAGTACTTC.

This sequence joins TRBV7-8 and TRBJ2-7; 7 bases map to TRBD1. J was trimmed by 1 base and V by 4 bases; bases with no gene match: 4. In germline, CDR1 is SGHVS, CDR2 FQNEAQ. This CDR3 is built from 14 residues. The CDR3: CASSSRTGSYEQYF. DNA of the CDR3: TGTGCCAGCAGCTCCCGGACAGGTTCCTACGAGCAGTACTTC.

This clonotype showed up many times. The chain recombines TRBV7-8 with TRBJ2-3; a possible D gene is TRBD2 (5 bases). The germline V and J ends were trimmed by 5 bases and 5 bases, with 14 bases remaining between them. The CDR3 loop spans 14 amino acids. The V gene's germline CDR1 is SGHVS and CDR2 FQNEAQ. In DNA form, the CDR3 reads TGTGCCAGCAGCGGACGGGGTGCGGGAGATACGCAGTATTTT. Protein product: CASSGRGAGDTQYF.

Ten or more counts support this clonotype. The chain recombines TRBV6-1 with TRBJ2-7; 10 bases are a match to TRBD2. CDR3 length: 15 residues. Unmatched junction bases numbered 7, after V lost 4 bases and J lost 4 bases. CDR1 MNHNS and CDR2 SASEGT come from the germline V gene. The CDR3 here is CASSAQREGAYEQYF. The CDR3 bases are TGTGCCAGCAGTGCCCAGCGGGAGGGGGCATACGAGCAGTACTTC.

This clonotype was recorded many times. The chain couples TRBV12-3 or TRBV12-4 to TRBJ1-2; 11 nucleotides match TRBD1. CDR3 length: 14 amino acids. With 4 bases clipped from V and 8 bases from J, the junction kept 6 bases outside the gene matches. DNA of the CDR3: TGTGCCAGCAGTTCTGGACAGGGGGCGCCAGGCTACACCTTC. Translated, it gives CASSSGQGAPGYTF.

The V and J genes are TRBV20-1 and TRBJ1-1; D is uncertain. Germline V CDR1 and CDR2: DFQATT, SNEGSKA (reference sequence). The CDR3 extends over 12 amino acids. The V end lost 6 bases, the J end lost 7 bases, and 15 bases lay between the germline ends. CDR3 sequence reads: CSAHGQEFEAFF. Written as DNA, the CDR3 is TGCAGTGCCCATGGGCAGGAGTTTGAAGCTTTCTTT.

Many counts were recorded for this clonotype. DNA for the CDR3: TGTGCCAGCAGTTCAACACGGACGGGACAGGGGATCGTCGAGCAGTACTTC. Protein product: CASSSTRTGQGIVEQYF. The chain combines TRBV28 with TRBJ2-7, with 10 positions matching TRBD1. Germline CDR1 MDHEN, CDR2 SYDVKM. The CDR3 length is 17 residues. The V gene end was trimmed by 4 bases and the J gene end by 6 bases; junction bases not matched to a gene: 15.

This clonotype has just a few counts. The rearrangement joins TRBV19 to TRBJ1-1; maybe TRBD1 (5 bases). This CDR3 is built from 13 residues. Germline CDR1 LNHDA, CDR2 SQIVND (reference sequence). Trimming took off 7 bases at V and 2 bases at J, with 11 bases between the two ends. The CDR3 DNA reads as TGTGCCAGTAACTTCCGGGACAACACTGAAGCTTTCTTT. Translation: CASNFRDNTEAFF.

This clonotype showed up just a few times. CDR3 sequence: CASSLGLAGGPTGELFF. In nucleotides, the CDR3 is TGTGCCAGCAGTCTCGGACTAGCGGGAGGGCCAACCGGGGAGCTGTTTTTT. V and J are TRBV3-1 and TRBJ2-2; 15 bases fit TRBD2. The germline V gene has CDR1 LGHDT and CDR2 YNNKEL (reference sequence). This CDR3 spans 17 amino acids. Trimming removed 6 bases from V and 5 bases from J; junction bases left unmatched: 7.

There are a few counts of this clonotype. This chain connects TRBV19 to TRBJ1-2; TRBD1 matches at 9 bases. The J segment lost 4 bases and the V segment lost 8 bases, leaving 5 bases of the junction unmatched. The CDR3 loop spans 13 amino acids. CDR1 and CDR2 from the germline V gene are LNHDA and SQIVND (reference sequence). The CDR3 DNA reads as TGTGCCAGTCATCGACAGGGGGTCTATGGCTACACCTTC. Protein: CASHRQGVYGYTF.

This clonotype was found many times. V is TRBV7-9 and J is TRBJ2-2; no clear D gene. V was cut by 5 bases and J by 0 bases, with 13 bases left in between. CDR1 and CDR2 from the germline V gene are SEHNR and FQNEAQ (reference sequence). The CDR3 totals 16 residues. The CDR3 DNA reads TGTGCCAGCAGCAACCTTGGTACTTCGAACACCGGGGAGCTGTTTTTT. This encodes CASSNLGTSNTGELFF.

V and J are TRBV29-1 and TRBJ2-1; D is possibly TRBD2 (6 bases). CDR1 is SQVTM and CDR2 is ANQGSEA in the germline V gene. V was trimmed by 3 bases and J by 6 bases, leaving 6 bases between them. The CDR3 extends over 11 amino acids. The chain's CDR3 is CSVERGNEQFF. The CDR3 DNA reads TGCAGCGTTGAGCGGGGCAATGAGCAGTTCTTC.

The CDR3 reads CASSKGQGALNIQYF. The CDR3 nucleotides are TGTGCCAGCAGTAAGGGACAGGGGGCTTTAAACATTCAGTACTTC. The V call is TRBV6-1, the J call TRBJ2-4; TRBD1 matches at 12 bases. Trimming at V came to 5 bases and at J to 6 bases, leaving 5 bases not matched to a gene. The germline V gene has CDR1 MNHNS and CDR2 SASEGT. The CDR3 extends over 15 amino acids.

This clonotype was recorded many times. The chain uses TRBV3-1 and TRBJ1-5; D gene uncertain. Germline V gene lookup returns CDR1 LGHDT and CDR2 YNNKEL (reference sequence). The length of the CDR3 is 15 residues. Trimming left V 1 base short and J 1 base short, with 8 bases between. The CDR3 sequence: CASSQGSISNQPQHF. The DNA for the CDR3 is TGTGCCAGCAGCCAAGGGAGCATCAGCAATCAGCCCCAGCATTTT.

This clonotype was detected ten times or more. The rearrangement uses TRBV20-1 and TRBJ2-7, with 8 nucleotides matching TRBD1. CDR1 and CDR2 from the germline V gene are DFQATT and SNEGSKA (reference sequence). J lost 3 bases, V lost 3 bases, and 1 base had no gene match. The CDR3 contains 12 residues. The CDR3 DNA is TGCAGTGCTAGGGGACAGGTCTACGAGCAGTACTTC. Residues: CSARGQVYEQYF.

This clonotype appeared many times. The chain couples TRBV6-1 to TRBJ2-7, with D maybe TRBD2 (7 bases). The ends were cut back, 5 bases at V and 4 bases at J, with 18 bases in the middle. Germline values: CDR1 MNHNS, CDR2 SASEGT. The CDR3 runs 15 residues. CDR3 in DNA: TGTGCCAGCAGTTCCCAGAGGGGGGGCTTTTACGAGCAGTACTTC. Encoded protein: CASSSQRGGFYEQYF.

The chain joins TRBV4-1 to TRBJ2-3, with 11 bases that match TRBD2. The J segment lost 1 base and the V segment lost 2 bases, leaving 2 bases of the junction unmatched. There are 16 residues in the CDR3. Germline V CDR1 and CDR2: MGHRA, YSYEKL. CDR3 sequence reads: CASSQPGLAGTDTQYF. CDR3 nucleotides: TGCGCCAGCAGCCAACCGGGACTAGCGGGCACAGATACGCAGTATTTT.

The table lists this clonotype with many counts. The chain joins TRBV2 to TRBJ2-3; 7 positions match TRBD2. V dropped 4 bases and J dropped 5; count of bases not matched to a gene: 3. Looked up from germline, CDR1 is SNHLY and CDR2 is FYNNEI. The CDR3 consists of 13 residues. This chain's CDR3 is CASSGLARDTQYF. CDR3 nucleotides: TGTGCCAGCAGTGGACTAGCAAGAGATACGCAGTATTTT.

This clonotype was seen ten or more times. The rearrangement uses TRBV11-2 and TRBJ1-1, with a tentative D call TRBD1 (6 bases). CDR1 and CDR2 from the germline V gene are SGHAT and FQNNGV. Trimming left V 5 bases short and J 5 bases short, with 12 bases between. The CDR3 sequence is 13 residues long. The CDR3 loop is CASSPEGGTEAFF. The CDR3 nucleotides read TGTGCCAGCAGCCCGGAGGGGGGAACTGAAGCTTTCTTT.

This clonotype was seen a few times. A much larger clonotype is one base distant, so this may be a read error. The chain couples TRBV12-3 or TRBV12-4 to TRBJ1-5, with 10 bases matching TRBD1. The CDR3 spans 13 residues. The CDR3 DNA sequence: TGTGACGGACAGGGGGATAGCAATCAGCCCCAGCATTTT. It yields the protein CDGQGDSNQPQHF.

This clonotype was counted between two and nine times. A much larger clone lies one base from this, so it may be a read error. CDR3: CTTALGVTEAFF. The CDR3 DNA reads TGTACCACCGCCCTCGGGGTCACTGAAGCTTTCTTT. This chain joins TRBV11-2 and TRBJ1-1; D ambiguous. CDR1 SGHAT and CDR2 FQNNGV come from the germline V gene. The CDR3 totals 12 residues.

This clonotype has ten or more counts. The V call is TRBV28, the J call TRBJ1-1; D unresolved. V was shortened by 3 bases and J by 9 bases, with 14 bases between the two germline ends. CDR1 and CDR2 (germline): MDHEN, SYDVKM. The CDR3 has 13 residues. The CDR3 loop is CASSFEGIGKAFF. DNA for the CDR3: TGTGCCAGCAGTTTCGAAGGGATAGGGAAAGCTTTCTTT.